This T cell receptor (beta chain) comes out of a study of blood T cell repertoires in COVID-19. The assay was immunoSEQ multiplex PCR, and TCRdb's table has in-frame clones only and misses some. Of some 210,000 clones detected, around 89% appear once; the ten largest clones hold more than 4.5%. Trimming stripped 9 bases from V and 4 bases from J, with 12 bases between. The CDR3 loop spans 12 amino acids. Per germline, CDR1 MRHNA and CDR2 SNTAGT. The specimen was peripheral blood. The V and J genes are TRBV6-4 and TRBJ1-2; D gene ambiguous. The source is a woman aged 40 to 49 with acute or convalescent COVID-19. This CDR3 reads CARRQYSYGYTF. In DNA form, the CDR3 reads TGTGCCAGAAGACAATATAGCTATGGCTACACCTTC.